One and the same sample provided the 21 T cell receptor beta chains below, sequenced in a study of cytomegalovirus exposure and HLA in healthy donors. With 60 Vbeta and 13 Jbeta primers, the PCR was carried out. Produced via immunoSEQ multiplex PCR; TCRdb's table is partial and in-frame only. Altogether about 170,000 clones are present, approximately 70% being singletons, with the ten largest covering approximately 7.1%. Material for sequencing was PBMCs. Every receptor here comes from a man aged 40-49 years in good health and CMV-seropositive.

This clone was counted only a few times. The genes are TRBV9 and TRBJ2-3, with a possible D match to TRBD1 (7 bases). The CDR3 totals 16 residues. Per germline, CDR1 SGDLS and CDR2 YYNGEE. Trimming removed 4 bases from V and 4 bases from J, with 19 bases in between. The CDR3 reads CASSPAGGLLPDTQYF. CDR3 coding DNA: TGTGCCAGCAGCCCCGCAGGGGGACTCCTCCCAGATACGCAGTATTTT.

This chain links TRBV25-1 with TRBJ2-7; possible D gene TRBD1, 6 bases. The germline gives CDR1 MGHDK, CDR2 SYGVNS. This CDR3 region has 15 residues. V was shortened by 3 bases and J by 0 bases, with 12 bases between the two germline ends. The CDR3 here is CASSDKTDSSYEQYF. The DNA for the CDR3 is TGTGCCAGCAGTGACAAAACGGACAGCTCCTACGAGCAGTACTTC.

This sequence joins TRBV6-1 and TRBJ2-5; D call uncertain. Trimming took off 7 bases at V and 4 bases at J, with 13 bases between the two ends. The CDR3 is made up of 13 amino acids. The germline CDR1 and CDR2 sequences are MNHNS and SASEGT. Here the CDR3 reads CASTISTAETQYF. The CDR3, as DNA: TGTGCCAGCACTATTAGCACGGCAGAGACCCAGTACTTC.

The genes are TRBV6-6 and TRBJ1-1; the D is unclear. Trimming stripped 0 bases from V and 8 bases from J, with 13 bases between. This CDR3 comprises 14 residues. Germline V CDR1 and CDR2: MNHNY, SVGAGI (reference sequence). DNA for the CDR3: TGTGCCAGCAGTTACTCGTCCGCGAGAGGGGAAGCTTTCTTT. Translation: CASSYSSARGEAFF.

The gene calls are TRBV9 and TRBJ1-6, with D possibly matching TRBD1 (6 bases). The CDR3 runs 14 residues. V was cut by 4 bases and J by 5 bases, with 10 bases left in between. Germline V CDR1 and CDR2: SGDLS, YYNGEE. CDR3 DNA: TGTGCCAGCAGCATCCGGACAGATAATTCACCCCTCCACTTT. It codes for CASSIRTDNSPLHF.

The chain employs TRBV4-3 and TRBJ2-7, with 12 bases identical to TRBD2. V dropped 0 bases and J dropped 5; count of bases not matched to a gene: 5. The CDR3 is made up of 16 amino acids. Germline CDR1 reads LGHNA; CDR2 reads YSLEER. The CDR3 loop reads CASSQEASGGAHEQYF. In DNA, the CDR3 is TGCGCCAGCAGCCAAGAAGCTAGCGGGGGGGCCCACGAGCAGTACTTC.

The rearrangement uses TRBV4-1 and TRBJ2-7; 13 nucleotides match TRBD2. The V segment lost 3 bases and the J segment 7 bases; nucleotides outside the gene matches: 12. CDR1 is MGHRA and CDR2 is YSYEKL in the germline V gene. The CDR3 totals 17 residues. In DNA, the CDR3 is TGCGCCAGCAGCCAGCAAGGCGGACTAGCGGGGGTTCGGGAGCAGTACTTC. Its protein is CASSQQGGLAGVREQYF.

The table lists this clone with a few counts. The J gene is TRBJ2-7, the V gene TRBV7-2; 9 bases are a match to TRBD1. Trimming removed 1 base from V and 5 bases from J; junction bases left unmatched: 0. The germline V gene has CDR1 SGHTA and CDR2 FQGNSA. The CDR3 sequence is 13 residues long. The CDR3 bases are TGTGCCAGCAGCTTAGACAGGGGGCACGAGCAGTACTTC. Translated, it gives CASSLDRGHEQYF. Based on the CDR3 plus reference TRBV7-2 and TRBJ2-7, the full variable domain is GAGVSQSPSNKVTEKGKDVELRCDPISGHTALYWYRQSLGQGLEFLIYFQGNSAPDKSGLPSDRFSAERTGGSVSTLTIQRTQQEDSAVYLCASSLDRGHEQYFGPGTRLTVT.

The CDR3 loop reads CASSLGRGNYGYTF. The CDR3 nucleotides read TGTGCCAGCAGCCTCGGACGGGGTAACTATGGCTACACCTTC. The chain uses TRBV27 and TRBJ1-2; D is undetermined. The V and J ends lost 6 bases and 1 base respectively, with 12 bases between them. The CDR3 has 14 amino acids. CDR1 is MNHEY, CDR2 SMNVEV, per germline (reference sequence).

V and J are TRBV4-2 and TRBJ2-7; 9 bases agree with TRBD2. The CDR3 consists of 16 residues. CDR1 and CDR2 (germline): LGHNA, YNFKEQ. V was clipped by 1 base and J by 5 bases; unmatched bases: 9. Here the CDR3 reads CASSQVSGGGAHEQYF. CDR3 in DNA: TGTGCCAGCAGCCAAGTGTCGGGCGGGGGGGCCCACGAGCAGTACTTC.

About this clone itself: The sample contains more than one DNA sequence encoding this CDR3. This rearrangement joins TRBV4-3 to TRBJ2-7, with 10 nucleotides matching TRBD2. CDR3 length equals 17 residues. Germline CDR1 LGHNA, CDR2 YSLEER. The trim removed 0 bases at V and 2 bases at J, leaving 7 bases unmatched. CDR3 bases: TGCGCCAGCAGCCAAGATGGTAGCGGGGGGACCACCTACGAGCAGTACTTC. Encoded protein: CASSQDGSGGTTYEQYF.

This clone was observed a few times. The chain employs TRBV7-2 and TRBJ2-2; TRBD1 matches at 9 bases. This CDR3 is built from 16 residues. V lost 5 bases and J lost 4; bases outside the gene matches: 8. CDR1 is SGHTA and CDR2 is FQGNSA in the germline V gene. CDR3 nucleotide sequence: TGTGCCAGCAGCATTGTGGGGACAGGGCTCACCGGGGAGCTGTTTTTT. Its translation: CASSIVGTGLTGELFF.

This clone has just a few counts. V and J are TRBV4-3 and TRBJ1-1; TRBD1 matches 7 bases. The CDR3 contains 15 residues. Trimming took 4 bases from V and 1 from J; bases not matched to a gene: 6. Germline V gene lookup returns CDR1 LGHNA and CDR2 YSLEER. CDR3 bases: TGCGCCAGCAGCCCGTCCCGGGACAGGAACACTGAAGCTTTCTTT. Translated: CASSPSRDRNTEAFF.

V and J are TRBV9 and TRBJ2-1, with 7 bases lining up with TRBD2. This CDR3 region has 17 residues. The V and J ends lost 2 bases and 1 base, in that order; junction bases with no gene match: 9. Germline V gives CDR1 SGDLS, CDR2 YYNGEE. The CDR3 sequence is CASSVNTEGLSYNEQFF. DNA for the CDR3: TGTGCCAGCAGCGTTAACACGGAGGGACTATCCTACAATGAGCAGTTCTTC. Full variable domain (remainder filled in from reference TRBV9 and TRBJ2-1): DSGVTQTPKHLITATGQRVTLRCSPRSGDLSVYWYQQSLDQGLQFLIQYYNGEERAKGNILERFSAQQFPDLHSELNLSSLELGDSALYFCASSVNTEGLSYNEQFFGPGTRLTVL.

J is TRBJ1-5 and V is TRBV19; D is uncertain. Trimming stripped 5 bases from V and 6 bases from J, with 8 bases between. Germline V gene lookup returns CDR1 LNHDA and CDR2 SQIVND (reference sequence). CDR3 size: 12 residues. The CDR3: CASSYGVQPQHF. The CDR3 DNA follows: TGTGCCAGTAGTTACGGGGTTCAGCCCCAGCATTTT.

The rearrangement links TRBV13 to TRBJ2-6; D perhaps matches TRBD1 (6 bases). Germline V gene lookup returns CDR1 PRHDT and CDR2 FYEKMQ (reference sequence). CDR3 size: 18 residues. V lost 4 bases and J 1 base, leaving 17 bases between the germline ends. The CDR3 is CASSSGQFMPSGANVLTF. CDR3 sequence (DNA): TGTGCCAGCAGCTCTGGACAGTTCATGCCTTCTGGGGCCAACGTCCTGACTTTC.

The chain recombines TRBV7-9 with TRBJ2-3; 12 nucleotides line up with TRBD2. The junction had 4 bases not matched to a gene; V was cut back by 5 bases and J by 4 bases. This CDR3 contains 15 residues. Germline lookup yields CDR1 SEHNR and CDR2 FQNEAQ (reference sequence). The DNA for the CDR3 is TGTGCCAGCAGCCCTTCTAGCGGGGGGGCAGATACGCAGTATTTT. Protein: CASSPSSGGADTQYF.

The chain uses TRBV7-9 and TRBJ2-1; 7 positions match TRBD2. Per the germline V gene, CDR1 is SEHNR and CDR2 is FQNEAQ (reference sequence). Trimming removed 5 bases from V and 5 bases from J; junction bases left unmatched: 15. CDR3 length: 17 residues. The CDR3 loop reads CASSDLLRRGVNNEQFF. CDR3 coding DNA: TGTGCCAGCAGCGACCTTTTGCGACGGGGGGTAAACAATGAGCAGTTCTTC. The variable domain in full, with the rest retrieved from reference TRBV7-9 and TRBJ2-1, is DTGVSQNPRHKITKRGQNVTFRCDPISEHNRLYWYRQTLGQGPEFLTYFQNEAQLEKSRLLSDRFSAERPKGSFSTLEIQRTEQGDSAMYLCASSDLLRRGVNNEQFFGPGTRLTVL.

The chain uses TRBV19 and TRBJ2-7, with D possibly TRBD2 on 5 matching bases. Germline V gene sequence: CDR1 LNHDA, CDR2 SQIVND (reference sequence). This CDR3 spans 14 amino acids. The V and J ends lost 5 bases and 2 bases respectively, with 13 bases between them. CDR3 DNA sequence: TGTGCCAGTAGTCCCTCCCGAGGGACCTACGAGCAGTACTTC. It encodes CASSPSRGTYEQYF.

This chain joins TRBV6-6 and TRBJ1-4; D is ambiguous. Per germline, CDR1 MNHNY and CDR2 SVGAGI (reference sequence). Trimming took off 2 bases at V and 0 bases at J, with 10 bases between the two ends. The CDR3 is 16 amino acids. CDR3 region: CASSYRGVATNEKLFF. CDR3 sequence (DNA): TGTGCCAGCAGTTACCGCGGGGTTGCAACTAATGAAAAACTGTTTTTT.

The V gene is TRBV6-6, the J gene TRBJ2-7, with 7 nucleotides matching TRBD1. The germline CDR1 and CDR2 sequences are MNHNY and SVGAGI (reference sequence). This CDR3 has 14 amino acids. After removal of 5 bases from V and 0 bases from J, the junction contained 4 bases not matched to a gene. CDR3 residues: CASSVTGSSYEQYF. The CDR3, as DNA: TGTGCCAGCAGTGTGACAGGGAGCTCCTACGAGCAGTACTTC.